The present T cell receptor beta chain was sequenced within a study of regulatory T cells in long-lasting Graves disease. Broader study findings: Only a small sample size was used, which may have cut accuracy. Sharing of public clonotypes was greater in persistent patients (roughly 2,900) than in new patients (roughly 1,000).

CDR3 regions were amplified by Arm-PCR using iRepertoire HTBI primers to build TCR beta libraries. The authors' processing: The samples included 60 to 65 TRBV and over eleven TRBJ segments. TCRdb re-analysed the multiplex PCR reads in MiXCR, keeping a single row per CDR3 protein. The V and J calls here are based on TCRdb, not the publication. The table lists 200,000 to 250,000 distinct CDR3 sequences, roughly 19% of them singletons. Trimming cost V 4 bases and J 5 bases; bases outside gene matches: 8. The CDR3 consists of 14 residues. Germline-derived CDR1 and CDR2 are SQVTM and ANQGSEA. Noted time point: newly diagnosed GD, antithyroid drugs for less than 3 months. TCR sequences were obtained from RNA taken from PBMCs. An endocrinology department in Xi'an, China, supplied the patients. This clonotype has a count of ten or more. Its antigen is not identified. The same specimen was also included in a second study, on T cells in Graves' hyperthyroidism and ophthalmopathy.

The starting material was peripheral blood mononuclear cells (PBMCs), obtained at new diagnosis, from a patient treated with antithyroid drugs. This clonotype was sampled from a woman in her twenties or thirties with Graves disease. The rearrangement joins TRBV29-1 to TRBJ2-5; TRBD2 aligns across 9 bases. The CDR3 nucleotides read TGCAGCGTTGTTGGGAGCAGCGGGGGGGAGACCCAGTACTTC. Amino acid sequence: CSVVGSSGGETQYF.